This T cell receptor (beta chain) was documented in a study of T cells in Graves' hyperthyroidism and ophthalmopathy. Whole-study findings and limits: Blood samples included most of the expanded thyroid clonotypes exceeding 0.001.

J gave up 1 base and V 5 bases, and 7 bases lay outside the gene matches. The germline CDR1 and CDR2 sequences are SEHNR and FQNEAQ (reference sequence). This CDR3 comprises 15 residues. This clonotype was seen ten or more times. Its antigen is undetermined. Uncontrolled infection, other autoimmune disease, pregnancy or lactation disqualified patients from enrolment. TCR beta CDR3 sequences were amplified from RNA transcripts. HTBI primers drove first-round RT-PCR of the TCR CDR3. Each CDR3 protein gets one entry after TCRdb re-called the multiplex PCR reads with MiXCR. The sample has approximately 590,000 distinct CDR3 sequences; 15% to 18% are singletons.

This sequence was found in a woman aged 30 to 39 with Graves' hyperthyroidism. The chain joins TRBV7-9 to TRBJ1-1; 7 bases agree with TRBD1. The sample was blood. The CDR3, as DNA: TGTGCCAGCAGCACCGCCCGACAGGGGAACACTGAAGCTTTCTTT. Protein product: CASSTARQGNTEAFF.